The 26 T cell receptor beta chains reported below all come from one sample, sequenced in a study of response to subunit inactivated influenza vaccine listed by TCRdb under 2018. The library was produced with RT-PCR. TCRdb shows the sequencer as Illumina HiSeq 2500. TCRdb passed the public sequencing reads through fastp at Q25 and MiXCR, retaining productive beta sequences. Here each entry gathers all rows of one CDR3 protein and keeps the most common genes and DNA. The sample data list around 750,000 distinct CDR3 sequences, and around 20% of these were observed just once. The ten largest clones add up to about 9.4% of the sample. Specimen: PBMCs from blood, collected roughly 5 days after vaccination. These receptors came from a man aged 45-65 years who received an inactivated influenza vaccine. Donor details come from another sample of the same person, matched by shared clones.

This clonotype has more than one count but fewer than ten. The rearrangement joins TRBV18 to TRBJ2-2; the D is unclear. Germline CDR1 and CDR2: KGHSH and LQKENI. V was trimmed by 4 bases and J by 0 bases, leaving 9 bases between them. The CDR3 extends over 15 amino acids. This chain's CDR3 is CASSLRQTNTGELFF. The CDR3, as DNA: TGTGCCAGCTCACTGCGGCAGACGAACACCGGGGAGCTGTTTTTT.

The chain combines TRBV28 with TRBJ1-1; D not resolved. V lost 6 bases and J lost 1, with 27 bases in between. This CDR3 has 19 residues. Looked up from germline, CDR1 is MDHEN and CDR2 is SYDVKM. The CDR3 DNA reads TGTGCCAGCAGCCCCCCTATGTGGCGAAAACTTGTCGGGAACACTGAAGCTTTCTTT. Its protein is CASSPPMWRKLVGNTEAFF.

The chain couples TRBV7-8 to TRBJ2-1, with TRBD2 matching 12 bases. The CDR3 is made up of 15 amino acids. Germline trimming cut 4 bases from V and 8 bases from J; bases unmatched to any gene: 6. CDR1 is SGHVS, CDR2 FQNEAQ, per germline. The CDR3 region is CASSSSGGASDEQFF. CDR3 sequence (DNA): TGTGCCAGCAGCTCTAGCGGGGGGGCCAGCGATGAGCAGTTCTTC.

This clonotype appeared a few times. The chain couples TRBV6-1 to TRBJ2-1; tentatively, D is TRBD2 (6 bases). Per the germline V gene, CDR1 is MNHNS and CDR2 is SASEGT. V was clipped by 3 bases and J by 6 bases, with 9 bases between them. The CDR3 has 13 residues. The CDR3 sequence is CASSERRGNEQFF. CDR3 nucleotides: TGTGCCAGCAGTGAGAGGCGGGGCAATGAGCAGTTCTTC.

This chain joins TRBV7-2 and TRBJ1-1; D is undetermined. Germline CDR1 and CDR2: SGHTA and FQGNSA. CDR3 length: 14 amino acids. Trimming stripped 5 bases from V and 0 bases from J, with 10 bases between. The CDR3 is CASSQTSMNTEAFF. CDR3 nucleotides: TGTGCCAGCAGCCAGACTTCCATGAACACTGAAGCTTTCTTT.

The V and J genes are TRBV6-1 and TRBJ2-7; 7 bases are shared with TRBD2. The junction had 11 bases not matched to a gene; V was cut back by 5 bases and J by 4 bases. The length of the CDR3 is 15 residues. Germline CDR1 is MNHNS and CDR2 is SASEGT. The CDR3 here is CASSIGPCGRYEQYF. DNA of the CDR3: TGTGCCAGCAGTATAGGCCCCTGCGGGAGATACGAGCAGTACTTC.

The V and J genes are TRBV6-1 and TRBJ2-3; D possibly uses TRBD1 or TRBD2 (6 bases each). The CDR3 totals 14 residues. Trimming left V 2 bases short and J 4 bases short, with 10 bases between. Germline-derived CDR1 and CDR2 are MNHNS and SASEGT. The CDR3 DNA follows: TGTGCCAGCAGTGAAATCGGGGGCGCAGATACGCAGTATTTT. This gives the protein CASSEIGGADTQYF.

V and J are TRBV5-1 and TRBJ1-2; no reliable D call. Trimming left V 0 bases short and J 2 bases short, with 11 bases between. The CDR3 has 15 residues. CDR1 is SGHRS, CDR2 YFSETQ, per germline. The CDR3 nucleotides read TGCGCCAGCAGCTTGGGGACGTTGCAGAACTATGGCTACACCTTC. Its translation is CASSLGTLQNYGYTF.

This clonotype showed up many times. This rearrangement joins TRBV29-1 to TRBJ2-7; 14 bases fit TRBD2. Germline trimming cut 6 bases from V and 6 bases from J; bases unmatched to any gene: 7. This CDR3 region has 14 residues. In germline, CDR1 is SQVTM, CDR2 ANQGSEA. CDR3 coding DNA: TGCAGCGTAGCGACTAGCGGGAGGGCGACCGAGCAGTACTTC. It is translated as CSVATSGRATEQYF.

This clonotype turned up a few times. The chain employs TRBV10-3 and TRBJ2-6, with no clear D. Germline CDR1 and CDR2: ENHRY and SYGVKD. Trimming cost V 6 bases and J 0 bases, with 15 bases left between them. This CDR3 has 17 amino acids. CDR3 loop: CAIRDRIKGSGANVLTF. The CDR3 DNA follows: TGTGCCATCAGGGACCGAATAAAGGGCTCTGGGGCCAACGTCCTGACTTTC.

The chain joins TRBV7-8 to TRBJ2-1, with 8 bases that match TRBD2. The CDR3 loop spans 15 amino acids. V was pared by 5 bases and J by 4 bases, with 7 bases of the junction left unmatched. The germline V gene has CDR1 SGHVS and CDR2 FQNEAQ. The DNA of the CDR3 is TGTGCCAGCAGCCAGAGCGGGAGTGCATACAATGAGCAGTTCTTC. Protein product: CASSQSGSAYNEQFF.

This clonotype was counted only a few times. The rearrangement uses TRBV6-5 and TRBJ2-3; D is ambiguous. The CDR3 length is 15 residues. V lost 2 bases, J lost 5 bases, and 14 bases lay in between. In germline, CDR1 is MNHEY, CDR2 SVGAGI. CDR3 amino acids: CASSYVWGGKDTQYF. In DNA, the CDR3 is TGTGCCAGCAGTTACGTTTGGGGTGGTAAAGATACGCAGTATTTT.

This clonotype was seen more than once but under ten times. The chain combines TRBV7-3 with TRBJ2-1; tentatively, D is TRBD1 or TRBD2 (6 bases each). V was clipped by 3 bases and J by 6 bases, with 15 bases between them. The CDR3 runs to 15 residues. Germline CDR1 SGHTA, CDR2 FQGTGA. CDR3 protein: CASSFGGQNANEQFF. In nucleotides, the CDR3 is TGTGCCAGCAGCTTCGGGGGCCAAAATGCCAATGAGCAGTTCTTC.

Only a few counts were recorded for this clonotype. Here the CDR3 reads CASSLPGQSSGANVLTF. In DNA, the CDR3 is TGCGCCAGCAGCTTGCCGGGACAAAGCTCTGGGGCCAACGTCCTGACTTTC. The chain links TRBV5-1 to TRBJ2-6; D might be TRBD1 (6 bases). The CDR3 has 17 residues. V was clipped by 1 base and J by 0 bases, with 11 bases between them. Germline loops: CDR1 SGHRS, CDR2 YFSETQ.

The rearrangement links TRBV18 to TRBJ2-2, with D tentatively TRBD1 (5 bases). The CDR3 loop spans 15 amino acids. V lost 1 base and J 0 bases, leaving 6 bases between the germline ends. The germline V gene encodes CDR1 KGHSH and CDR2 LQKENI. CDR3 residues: CASSPRRANTGELFF. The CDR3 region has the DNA TGTGCCAGCTCACCACGCAGGGCGAACACCGGGGAGCTGTTTTTT.

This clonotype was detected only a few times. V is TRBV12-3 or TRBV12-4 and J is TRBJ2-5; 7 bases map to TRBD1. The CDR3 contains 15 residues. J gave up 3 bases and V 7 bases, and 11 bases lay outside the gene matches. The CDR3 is CASNPDGTAKETQYF. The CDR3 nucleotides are TGTGCCAGCAACCCGGACGGGACAGCAAAAGAGACCCAGTACTTC.

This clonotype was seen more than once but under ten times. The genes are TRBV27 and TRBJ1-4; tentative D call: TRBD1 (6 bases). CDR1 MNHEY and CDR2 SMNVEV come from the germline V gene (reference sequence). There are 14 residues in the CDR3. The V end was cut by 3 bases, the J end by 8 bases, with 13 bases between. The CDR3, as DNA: TGTGCCAGCAGTTTGGCCCAGGGGACGGAAAAACTGTTTTTT. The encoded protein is CASSLAQGTEKLFF.

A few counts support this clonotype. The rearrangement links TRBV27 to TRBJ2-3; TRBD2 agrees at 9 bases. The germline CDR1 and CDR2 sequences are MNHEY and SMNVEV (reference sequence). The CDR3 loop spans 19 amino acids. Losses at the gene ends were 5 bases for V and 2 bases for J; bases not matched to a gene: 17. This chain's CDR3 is CASSPRILAGGTNTDTQYF. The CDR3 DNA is TGTGCCAGCAGTCCACGCATACTAGCGGGTGGGACTAACACAGATACGCAGTATTTT.

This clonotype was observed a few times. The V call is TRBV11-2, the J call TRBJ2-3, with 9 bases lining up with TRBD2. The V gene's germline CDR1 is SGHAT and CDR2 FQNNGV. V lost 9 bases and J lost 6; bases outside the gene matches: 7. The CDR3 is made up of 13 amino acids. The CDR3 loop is CASGGGARDTQYF. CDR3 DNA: TGTGCCAGTGGCGGGGGGGCCCGGGATACGCAGTATTTT.

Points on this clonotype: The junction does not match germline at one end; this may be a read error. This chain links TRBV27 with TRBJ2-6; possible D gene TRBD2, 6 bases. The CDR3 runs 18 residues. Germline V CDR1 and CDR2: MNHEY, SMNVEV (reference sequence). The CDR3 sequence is CASSSGEVIYSRANVLTF. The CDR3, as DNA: TGTGCCAGCAGTTCGGGGGAAGTGATCTACTCTAGGGCCAACGTCCTGACTTTC.

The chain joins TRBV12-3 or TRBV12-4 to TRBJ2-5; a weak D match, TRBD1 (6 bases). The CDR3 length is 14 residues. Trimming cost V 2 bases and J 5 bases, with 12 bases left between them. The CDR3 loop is CASSLQGTRETQYF. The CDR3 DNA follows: TGTGCCAGCAGTTTACAGGGGACGCGGGAGACCCAGTACTTC.

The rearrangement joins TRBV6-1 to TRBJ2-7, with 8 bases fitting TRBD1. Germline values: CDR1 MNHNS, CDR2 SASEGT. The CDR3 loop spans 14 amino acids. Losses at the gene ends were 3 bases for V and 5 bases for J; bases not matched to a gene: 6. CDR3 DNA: TGTGCCAGCAGTGACTGGACAGGGTCCCACGAGCAGTACTTC. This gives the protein CASSDWTGSHEQYF.

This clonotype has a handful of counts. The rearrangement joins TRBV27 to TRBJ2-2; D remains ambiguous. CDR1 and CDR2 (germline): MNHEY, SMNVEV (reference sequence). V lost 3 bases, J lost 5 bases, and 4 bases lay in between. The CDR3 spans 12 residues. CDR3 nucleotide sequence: TGTGCCAGCAGTTTCGTAACCGGGGAGCTGTTTTTT. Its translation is CASSFVTGELFF.

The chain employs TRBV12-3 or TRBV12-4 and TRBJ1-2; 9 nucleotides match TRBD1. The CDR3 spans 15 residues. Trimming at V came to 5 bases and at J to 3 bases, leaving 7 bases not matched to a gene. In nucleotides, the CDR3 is TGTGCCAGCAGTCTCCGGGACAGGGAATACTATGGCTACACCTTC. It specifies CASSLRDREYYGYTF.

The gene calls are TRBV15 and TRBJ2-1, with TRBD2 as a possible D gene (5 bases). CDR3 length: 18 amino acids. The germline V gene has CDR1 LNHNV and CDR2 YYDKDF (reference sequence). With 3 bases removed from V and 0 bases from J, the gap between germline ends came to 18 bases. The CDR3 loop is CATSSKSIAISSYNEQFF. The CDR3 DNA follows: TGTGCCACCAGCAGTAAGTCCATAGCGATAAGCTCCTACAATGAGCAGTTCTTC. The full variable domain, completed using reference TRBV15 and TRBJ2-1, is DAMVIQNPRYQVTQFGKPVTLSCSQTLNHNVMYWYQQKSSQAPKLLFHYYDKDFNNEADTPDNFQSRRPNTSFCFLDIRSPGLGDTAMYLCATSSKSIAISSYNEQFFGPGTRLTVL.

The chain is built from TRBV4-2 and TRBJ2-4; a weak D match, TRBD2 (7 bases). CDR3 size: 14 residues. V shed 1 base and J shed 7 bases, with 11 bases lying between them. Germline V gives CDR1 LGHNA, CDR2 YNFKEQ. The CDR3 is CASSQGGRGNIQYF. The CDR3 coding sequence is TGTGCCAGCAGCCAAGGGGGGCGGGGGAACATTCAGTACTTC.